There are many counts of the clone carrying this T cell receptor (beta chain). Its antigen is not known. This sample stems from a study of tumor-infiltrating lymphocytes in glioblastoma multiforme. Deletions cut 3 bases from V and 3 bases from J, with 6 bases between. Germline V lookup: CDR1 LNHDA, CDR2 SQIVND (reference sequence). CDR3 length: 13 residues. TCRB libraries came from RNA via three nested multiplex PCR rounds. These TCRB libraries lack any described unique molecular identifiers. TCRdb re-derived calls from the multiplex PCR reads in MiXCR, one entry per CDR3 protein. The repertoire holds 12,000 to 15,000 distinct CDR3 sequences, with 65% to 75% as singletons. Study-wide results and limits: Functional subtype sorting of these T cells was not performed. Just one glioblastoma patient contributed to the TCR-mutation comparison. Detected clone frequencies may not reflect cell counts, being RNA-based.

This chain links TRBV19 with TRBJ2-1, with D unresolved. This receptor was obtained from a male donor with glioblastoma. The sample taken for sequencing was brain tumor tissue. In DNA form, the CDR3 reads TGTGCCAGTAGTATTGGCTTCTACAATGAGCAGTTCTTC. It encodes CASSIGFYNEQFF.